This record covers a single T cell receptor beta chain. In germline, CDR1 is MNHNS, CDR2 SASEGT. The CDR3 totals 15 residues. V lost 0 bases and J lost 7, with 10 bases in between. This sample was included in a study of T cells in Graves' hyperthyroidism and ophthalmopathy. Amplification of TCR beta CDR3 regions was performed using RNA transcripts as template. With the HTBI primer set, the TCR CDR3 went through a first round of RT-PCR. TCRdb passed the multiplex PCR reads through MiXCR, listing each CDR3 protein once. The sample consists of 500,000 to 550,000 distinct CDR3 sequences, nearly 20% of them appearing once.

Sample: blood. The receptor comes from a man aged 35-49 years with Graves' ophthalmopathy. The chain carries TRBV6-1 and TRBJ1-6; the D is unclear. CDR3 nucleotide sequence: TGTGCCAGCAGTGAAGCGGGAAACCTAAATTCACCCCTCCACTTT. Translated, it gives CASSEAGNLNSPLHF.